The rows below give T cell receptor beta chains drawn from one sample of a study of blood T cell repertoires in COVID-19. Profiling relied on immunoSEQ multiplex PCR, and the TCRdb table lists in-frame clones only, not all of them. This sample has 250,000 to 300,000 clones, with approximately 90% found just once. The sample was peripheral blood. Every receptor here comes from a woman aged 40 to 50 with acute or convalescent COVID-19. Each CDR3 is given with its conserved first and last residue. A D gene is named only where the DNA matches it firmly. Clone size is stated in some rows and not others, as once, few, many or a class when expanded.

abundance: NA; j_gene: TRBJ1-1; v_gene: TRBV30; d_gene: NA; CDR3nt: TGTGCCTGGAGTTTACAGTGGTGGAACACTGAAGCTTTCTTT; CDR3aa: CAWSLQWWNTEAFF
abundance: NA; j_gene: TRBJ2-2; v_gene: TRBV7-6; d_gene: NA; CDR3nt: TGTGCCAGCAGCTTAACCAGTACCGGGGAGCTGTTTTTT; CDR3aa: CASSLTSTGELFF
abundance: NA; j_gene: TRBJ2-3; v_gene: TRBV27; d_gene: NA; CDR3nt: TGTGCCAGCAGTCCCTTTGTCTCCCATACGCAGTATTTT; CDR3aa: CASSPFVSHTQYF
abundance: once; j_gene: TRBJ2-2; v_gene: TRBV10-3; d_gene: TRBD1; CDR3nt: TGTGCCATCAGTGAGAAACAGAGGGGGACAGGGAGCAGGAACACCGGGGAGCTGTTTTTT; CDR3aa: CAISEKQRGTGSRNTGELFF
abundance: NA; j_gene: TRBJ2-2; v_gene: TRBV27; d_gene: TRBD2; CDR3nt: TGTGCCAGCAGTTCGTGGACTAGCGGGGGCCTTAACACCGGGGAGCTGTTTTTT; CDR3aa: CASSSWTSGGLNTGELFF
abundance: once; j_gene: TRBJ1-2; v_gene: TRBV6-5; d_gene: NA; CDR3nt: TGTGCCAGCAGTCATGGGGAGTATGGCTACACCTTC; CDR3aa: CASSHGEYGYTF
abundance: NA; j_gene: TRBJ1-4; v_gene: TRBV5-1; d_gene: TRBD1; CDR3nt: TGCGCCAGCAGCGCGGGGACAGGGGGCTCTAATGAAAAACTGTTTTTT; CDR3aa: CASSAGTGGSNEKLFF
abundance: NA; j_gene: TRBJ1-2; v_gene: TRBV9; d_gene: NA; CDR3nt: TGTGCCAGCAGCGTAGGGGGGGGCCTGGACTATGGCTACACCTTC; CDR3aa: CASSVGGGLDYGYTF
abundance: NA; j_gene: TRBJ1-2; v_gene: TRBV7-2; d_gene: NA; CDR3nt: TGTGCCAGCAGCTCCAGCTCTATAAGGAGCTATGGCTACACCTTC; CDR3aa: CASSSSSIRSYGYTF
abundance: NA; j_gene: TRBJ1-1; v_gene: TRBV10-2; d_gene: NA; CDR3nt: TGCGCCAGCAGTGAGCTACAGGGAACCGTTACTGAAGCTTTCTTT; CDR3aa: CASSELQGTVTEAFF
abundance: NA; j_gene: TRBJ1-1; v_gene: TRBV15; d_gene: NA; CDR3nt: TGTGCCACCAGCAGAGAATTGAGTACTGAAGCTTTCTTT; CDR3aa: CATSRELSTEAFF
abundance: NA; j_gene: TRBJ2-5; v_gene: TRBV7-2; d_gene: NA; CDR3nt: TGTGCCAGCAGCTTCGGAGGGGCCTCCAAAAAGACCCAGTACTTC; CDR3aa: CASSFGGASKKTQYF